Included here is one T cell receptor (beta chain) sequence, with context. No antigen is known for it. The record originates from a study of CD8 T cells in ankylosing spondylitis. Study conclusions and caveats: The study identified a TCR beta motif of under ten highly homologous variants that appeared characteristic of ankylosing spondylitis blood.

TCRdb redid the calling of the 5' RACE reads with MiXCR, one entry per CDR3 protein. The sample consists of 400,000 to 450,000 distinct CDR3 sequences, about 15% of them appearing once. There are 15 residues in the CDR3. The V end was cut by 0 bases, the J end by 5 bases, with 12 bases between. Germline V gene sequence: CDR1 SGHRS, CDR2 YFSETQ. The clonotype was recovered from a male donor with ankylosing spondylitis. The specimen was blood, either unsorted or a sorted T cell fraction (not recorded which). This sequence joins TRBV5-1 and TRBJ2-1; maybe TRBD1 (5 bases). The CDR3 loop reads CASSLANRGHNEQFF. For the CDR3, the DNA is TGCGCCAGCAGCTTGGCCAATAGGGGTCACAATGAGCAGTTCTTC. Using reference TRBV5-1 and TRBJ2-1 for the parts outside the CDR3, the full variable domain is KAGVTQTPRYLIKTRGQQVTLSCSPISGHRSVSWYQQTPGQGLQFLFEYFSETQRNKGNFPGRFSGRQFSNSRSEMNVSTLELGDSALYLCASSLANRGHNEQFFGPGTRLTVL.